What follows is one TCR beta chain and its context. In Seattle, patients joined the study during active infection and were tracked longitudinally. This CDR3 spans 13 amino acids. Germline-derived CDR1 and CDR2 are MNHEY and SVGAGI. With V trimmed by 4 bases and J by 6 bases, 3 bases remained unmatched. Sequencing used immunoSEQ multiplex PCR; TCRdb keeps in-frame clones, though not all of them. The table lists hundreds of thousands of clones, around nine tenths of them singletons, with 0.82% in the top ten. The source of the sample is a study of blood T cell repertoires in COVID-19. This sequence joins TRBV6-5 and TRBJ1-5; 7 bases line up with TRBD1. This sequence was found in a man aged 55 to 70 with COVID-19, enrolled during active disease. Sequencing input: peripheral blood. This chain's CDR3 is CASSLNRGQPQHF. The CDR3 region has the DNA TGTGCCAGCAGTTTGAACAGGGGTCAGCCCCAGCATTTT.